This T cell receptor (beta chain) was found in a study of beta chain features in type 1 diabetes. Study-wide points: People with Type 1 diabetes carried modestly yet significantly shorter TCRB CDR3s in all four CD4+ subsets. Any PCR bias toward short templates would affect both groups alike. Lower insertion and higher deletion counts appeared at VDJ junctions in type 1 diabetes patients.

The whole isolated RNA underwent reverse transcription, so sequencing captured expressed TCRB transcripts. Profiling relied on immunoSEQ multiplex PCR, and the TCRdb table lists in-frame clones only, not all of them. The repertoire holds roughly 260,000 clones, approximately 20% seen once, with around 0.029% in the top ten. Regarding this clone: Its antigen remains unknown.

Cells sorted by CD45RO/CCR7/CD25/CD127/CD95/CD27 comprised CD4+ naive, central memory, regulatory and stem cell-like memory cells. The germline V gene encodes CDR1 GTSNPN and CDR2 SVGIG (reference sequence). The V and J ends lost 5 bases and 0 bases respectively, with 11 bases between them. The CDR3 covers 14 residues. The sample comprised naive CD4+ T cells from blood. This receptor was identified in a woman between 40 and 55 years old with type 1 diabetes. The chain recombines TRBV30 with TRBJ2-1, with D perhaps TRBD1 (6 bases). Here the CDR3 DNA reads TGTGCCTGGGCACAGGGTGGCTCCTACAATGAGCAGTTCTTC. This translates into CAWAQGGSYNEQFF.